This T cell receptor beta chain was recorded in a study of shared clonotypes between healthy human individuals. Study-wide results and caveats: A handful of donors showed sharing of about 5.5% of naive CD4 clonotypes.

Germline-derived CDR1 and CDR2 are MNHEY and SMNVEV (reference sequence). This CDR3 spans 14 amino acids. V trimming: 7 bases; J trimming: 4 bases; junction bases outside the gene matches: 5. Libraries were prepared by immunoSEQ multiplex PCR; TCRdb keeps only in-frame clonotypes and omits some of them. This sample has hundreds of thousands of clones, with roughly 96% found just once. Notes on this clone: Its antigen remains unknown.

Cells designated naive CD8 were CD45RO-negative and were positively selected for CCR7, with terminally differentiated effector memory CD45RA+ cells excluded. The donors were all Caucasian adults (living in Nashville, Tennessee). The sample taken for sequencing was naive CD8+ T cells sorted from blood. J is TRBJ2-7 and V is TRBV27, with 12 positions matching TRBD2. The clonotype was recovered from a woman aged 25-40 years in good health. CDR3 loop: CASMTSGRVYEQYF. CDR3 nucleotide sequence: TGTGCCAGCATGACTAGCGGGAGAGTGTACGAGCAGTACTTC.